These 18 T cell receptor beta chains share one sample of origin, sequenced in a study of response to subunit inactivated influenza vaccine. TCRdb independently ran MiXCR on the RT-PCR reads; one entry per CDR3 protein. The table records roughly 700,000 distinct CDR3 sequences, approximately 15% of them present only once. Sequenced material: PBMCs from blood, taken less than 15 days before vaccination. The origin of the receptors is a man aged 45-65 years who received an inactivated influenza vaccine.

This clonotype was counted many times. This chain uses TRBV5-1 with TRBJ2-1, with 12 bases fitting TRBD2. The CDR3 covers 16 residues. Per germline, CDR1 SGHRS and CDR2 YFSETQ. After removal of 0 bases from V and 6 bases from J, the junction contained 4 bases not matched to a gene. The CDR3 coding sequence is TGCGCCAGCAGCTTGGCCGGGGGACTAGCGGGCAATGAGCAGTTCTTC. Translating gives CASSLAGGLAGNEQFF.

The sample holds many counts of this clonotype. CDR3 coding DNA: TGTGCCAGCAGTTTAAGCCGACCCACCGGGGAGCTGTTTTTT. This encodes CASSLSRPTGELFF. This chain connects TRBV28 to TRBJ2-2; D is uncertain. The CDR3 is 14 amino acids. Germline CDR1 and CDR2: MDHEN and SYDVKM. V lost 2 bases, J lost 4 bases, and 8 bases lay in between.

The CDR3 loop is CASSFGIGEYF. CDR3 DNA sequence: TGTGCCAGCAGCTTTGGGATAGGGGAGTACTTC. This rearrangement joins TRBV11-2 to TRBJ2-5; possibly TRBD1 for D (5 bases). The CDR3 contains 11 residues. Germline lookup yields CDR1 SGHAT and CDR2 FQNNGV. The germline V and J ends were trimmed by 3 bases and 12 bases, with 11 bases remaining between them.

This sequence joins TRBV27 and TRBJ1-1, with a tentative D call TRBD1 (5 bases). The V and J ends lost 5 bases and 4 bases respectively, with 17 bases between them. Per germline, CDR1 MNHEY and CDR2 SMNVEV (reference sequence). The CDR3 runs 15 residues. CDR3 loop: CASSPYPPGSTEAFF. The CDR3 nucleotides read TGTGCCAGCAGTCCCTACCCCCCAGGGAGCACTGAAGCTTTCTTT.

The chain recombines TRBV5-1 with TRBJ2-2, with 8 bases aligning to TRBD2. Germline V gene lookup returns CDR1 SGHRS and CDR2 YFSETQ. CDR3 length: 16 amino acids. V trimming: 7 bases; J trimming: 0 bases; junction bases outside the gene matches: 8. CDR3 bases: TGCGCCAGCGGACAAGAGCGGGGGCCGAACACCGGGGAGCTGTTTTTT. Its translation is CASGQERGPNTGELFF.

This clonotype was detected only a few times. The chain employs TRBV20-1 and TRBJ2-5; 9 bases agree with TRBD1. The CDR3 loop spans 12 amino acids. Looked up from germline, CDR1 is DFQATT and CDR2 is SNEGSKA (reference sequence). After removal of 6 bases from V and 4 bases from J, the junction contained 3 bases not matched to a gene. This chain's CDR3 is CSAQGAGETQYF. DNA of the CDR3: TGCAGTGCACAGGGGGCCGGAGAGACCCAGTACTTC.

The CDR3 nucleotides read TGCAGCGACTTGCGCGGGCAGTTCTTC. The encoded protein is CSDLRGQFF. V is TRBV29-1 and J is TRBJ2-1; D is undetermined. The CDR3 is 9 amino acids. Germline V gives CDR1 SQVTM, CDR2 ANQGSEA. The V and J ends lost 7 bases and 12 bases respectively, with 10 bases between them.

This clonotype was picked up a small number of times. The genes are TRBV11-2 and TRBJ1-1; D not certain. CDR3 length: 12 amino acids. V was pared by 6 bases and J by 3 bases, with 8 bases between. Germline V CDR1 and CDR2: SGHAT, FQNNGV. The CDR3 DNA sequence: TGTGCCAGCAGATTAAGACACACTGAAGCTTTCTTT. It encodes CASRLRHTEAFF.

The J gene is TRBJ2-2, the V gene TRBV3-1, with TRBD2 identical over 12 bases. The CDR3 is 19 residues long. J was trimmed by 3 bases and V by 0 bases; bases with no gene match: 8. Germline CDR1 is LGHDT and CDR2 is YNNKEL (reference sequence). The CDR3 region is CASSQDPGLAGIYTGELFF. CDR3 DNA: TGTGCCAGCAGCCAAGACCCAGGACTAGCGGGAATATACACCGGGGAGCTGTTTTTT.

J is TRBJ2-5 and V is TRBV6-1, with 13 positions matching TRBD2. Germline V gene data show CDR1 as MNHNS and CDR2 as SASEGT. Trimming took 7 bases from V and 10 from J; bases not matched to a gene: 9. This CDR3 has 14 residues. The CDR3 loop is CASITSGGARRQYF. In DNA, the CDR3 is TGTGCCAGCATCACTAGCGGGGGGGCCCGCCGCCAGTACTTC.

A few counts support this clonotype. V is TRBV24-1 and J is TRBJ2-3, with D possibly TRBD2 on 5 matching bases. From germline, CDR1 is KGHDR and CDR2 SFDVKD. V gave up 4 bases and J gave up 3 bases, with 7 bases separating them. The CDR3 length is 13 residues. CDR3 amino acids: CATSDWETDTQYF. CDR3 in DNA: TGTGCCACCAGTGACTGGGAGACAGATACGCAGTATTTT.

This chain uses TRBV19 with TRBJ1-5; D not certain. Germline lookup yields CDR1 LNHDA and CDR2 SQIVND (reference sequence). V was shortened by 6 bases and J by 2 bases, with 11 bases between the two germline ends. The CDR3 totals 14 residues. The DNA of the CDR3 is TGTGCCAGTAGAGGGAGAGGAGGCAATCAGCCCCAGCATTTT. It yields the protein CASRGRGGNQPQHF.

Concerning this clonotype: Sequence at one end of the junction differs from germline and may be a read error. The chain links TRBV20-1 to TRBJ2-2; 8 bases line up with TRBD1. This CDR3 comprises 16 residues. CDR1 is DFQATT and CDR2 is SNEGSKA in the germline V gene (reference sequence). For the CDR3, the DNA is TGCTGTGCTAGAGATCTGGGACAGGAGAACACCGGGGAGCTGTTTTTT. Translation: CCARDLGQENTGELFF.

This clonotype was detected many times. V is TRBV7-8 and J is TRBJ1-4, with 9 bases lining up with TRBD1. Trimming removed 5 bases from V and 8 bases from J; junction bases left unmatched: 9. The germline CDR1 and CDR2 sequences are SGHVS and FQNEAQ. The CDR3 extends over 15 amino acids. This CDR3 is CASSMITGGVEKLFF. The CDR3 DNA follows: TGTGCCAGCAGCATGATAACAGGGGGCGTAGAAAAACTGTTTTTT.

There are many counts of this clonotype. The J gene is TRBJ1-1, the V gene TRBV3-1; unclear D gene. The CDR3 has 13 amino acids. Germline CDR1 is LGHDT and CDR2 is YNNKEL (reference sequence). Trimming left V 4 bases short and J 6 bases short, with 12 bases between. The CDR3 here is CASSPSRVAEAFF. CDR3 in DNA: TGTGCCAGCAGCCCCTCCAGAGTGGCTGAAGCTTTCTTT. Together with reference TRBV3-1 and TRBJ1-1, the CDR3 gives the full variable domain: DTAVSQTPKYLVTQMGNDKSIKCEQNLGHDTMYWYKQDSKKFLKIMFSYNNKELIINETVPNRFSPKSPDKAHLNLHINSLELGDSAVYFCASSPSRVAEAFFGQGTRLTVV.

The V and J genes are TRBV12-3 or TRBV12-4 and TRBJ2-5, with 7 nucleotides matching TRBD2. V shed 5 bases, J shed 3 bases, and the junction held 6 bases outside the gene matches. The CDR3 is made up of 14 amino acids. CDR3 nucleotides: TGTGCCAGCAGTCCCTCGGCGGGAGAAGAGACCCAGTACTTC. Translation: CASSPSAGEETQYF.

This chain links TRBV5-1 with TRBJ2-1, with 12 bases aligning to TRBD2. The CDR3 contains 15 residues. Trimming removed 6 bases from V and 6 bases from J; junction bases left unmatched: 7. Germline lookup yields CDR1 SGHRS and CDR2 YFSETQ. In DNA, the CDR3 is TGCGCCAGCAACAGACTAGCGGGAGAGGTCAATGAGCAGTTCTTC. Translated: CASNRLAGEVNEQFF.

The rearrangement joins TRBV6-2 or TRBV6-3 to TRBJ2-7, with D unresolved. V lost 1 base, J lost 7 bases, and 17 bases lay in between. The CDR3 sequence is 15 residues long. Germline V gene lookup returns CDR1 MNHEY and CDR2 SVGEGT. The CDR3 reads CASSYFFRQAEEQYF. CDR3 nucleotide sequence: TGTGCCAGCAGTTACTTCTTCCGGCAGGCGGAGGAGCAGTACTTC.